This T cell receptor (beta chain) emerged from a study of control samples from healthy donors and cancer patients. Here immunoSEQ multiplex PCR was the method, and the copy in TCRdb shows in-frame clones only, minus some. The table shows 50,000 to 65,000 clones, with approximately 90% occurring only once. This CDR3 region has 13 residues. V dropped 1 base and J dropped 3 bases, with 7 bases sitting between them. Germline CDR1 reads LNHDA; CDR2 reads SQIVND (reference sequence). Sequenced sample: PBMCs. V usage is TRBV19 and J usage is TRBJ2-7; D possibly uses TRBD1 or TRBD2 (5 bases each). This receptor was taken from a man aged 25-40 years with colorectal cancer. CDR3 region: CASSIGGFYEQYF. CDR3 nucleotide sequence: TGTGCCAGTAGTATAGGGGGGTTCTACGAGCAGTACTTC.